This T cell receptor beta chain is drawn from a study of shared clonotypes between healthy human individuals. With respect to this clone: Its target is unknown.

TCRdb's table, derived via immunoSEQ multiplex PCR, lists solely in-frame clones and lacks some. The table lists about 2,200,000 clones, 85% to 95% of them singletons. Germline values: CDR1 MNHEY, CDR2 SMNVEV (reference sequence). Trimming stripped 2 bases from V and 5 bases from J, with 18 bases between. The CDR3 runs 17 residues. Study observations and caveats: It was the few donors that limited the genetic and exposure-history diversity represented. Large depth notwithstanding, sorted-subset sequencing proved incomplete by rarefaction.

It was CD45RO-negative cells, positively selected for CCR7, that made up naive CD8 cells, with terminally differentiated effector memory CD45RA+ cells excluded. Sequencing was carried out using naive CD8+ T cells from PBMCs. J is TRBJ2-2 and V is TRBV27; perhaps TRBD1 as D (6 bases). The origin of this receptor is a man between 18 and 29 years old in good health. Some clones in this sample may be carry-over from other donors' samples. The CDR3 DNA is TGTGCCAGCAGTTTAGAGGTATCAGGGGCTCGGACCGGGGAGCTGTTTTTT. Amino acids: CASSLEVSGARTGELFF.